This TCR beta chain emerged from a study of neurological immune-mediated disorders. The study, taken as a whole, reports: Across subjects, expanded clones had no CDR3 amino acid sequences in common, pointing to private repertoires in all groups. Among 34 multiple sclerosis patients, phylogenetic grouping put the repertoires of 18 into a single related-CDR3 cluster, a possible signature.

The sorted libraries were prepared using some 950,000 CD4+ or CD8+ T cells that had themselves been sorted. Many counts were recorded for this clonotype. The antigen is not known. Sequencing runs each yielded over 190 million TCR-beta sequences from 15-18 subjects. MiXCR was run by TCRdb on the 5' RACE reads, yielding one entry per CDR3 protein. The profile covers about 55,000 distinct CDR3 sequences, with about 4% appearing a single time and roughly 2% taken by the ten largest. Trimming left V 3 bases short and J 3 bases short, with 14 bases between. Per germline, CDR1 SGHRS and CDR2 YFSETQ. The CDR3 is made up of 15 amino acids.

This TCR came from a woman between 40 and 50 years old with multiple sclerosis. The chain joins TRBV5-1 to TRBJ2-3; D is possibly TRBD2 (7 bases). The specimen sequenced was CD4+ T cells from blood. The CDR3 sequence: CASSSAGALTDTQYF. In DNA, the CDR3 is TGCGCCAGCAGCTCGGCGGGGGCGCTTACAGATACGCAGTATTTT.